What follows are 26 T cell receptor beta chains derived from one specimen sequenced in a study of T cell repertoires in cytomegalovirus infection. Using its own MiXCR run on the reads, TCRdb lists one record per CDR3 protein. Of about 200,000 distinct CDR3 sequences listed, 8% to 10% are singletons. Sample: PBMCs. The source of these receptors is a human donor in good health (CMV status not recorded). Some clones in this sample may be carry-over from other donors' samples.

This chain links TRBV20-1 with TRBJ2-5, with D possibly being TRBD2 (6 bases). V was shortened by 6 bases and J by 4 bases, with 18 bases between the two germline ends. Germline CDR1 and CDR2: DFQATT and SNEGSKA (reference sequence). This CDR3 has 14 amino acids. The CDR3 spells CSAVGPGTSETQYF. DNA for the CDR3: TGCAGTGCCGTTGGCCCGGGGACTTCAGAGACCCAGTACTTC.

This clonotype has a count of ten or more. The chain couples TRBV5-1 to TRBJ1-6; TRBD1 matches 10 bases. Losses at the gene ends were 4 bases for V and 9 bases for J; bases not matched to a gene: 4. This CDR3 comprises 14 residues. Germline loops: CDR1 SGHRS, CDR2 YFSETQ. The CDR3 spells CASSPTGGLSPLHF. The CDR3 DNA follows: TGCGCCAGCAGCCCGACAGGGGGCCTTTCACCCCTCCACTTT.

This sequence joins TRBV12-3 or TRBV12-4 and TRBJ1-6, with TRBD1 matching 7 bases. Unmatched junction bases numbered 3, after V lost 1 base and J lost 9 bases. The length of the CDR3 is 14 residues. The CDR3 bases are TGTGCCAGCAGTTTAGGACAGGGAGGTTCACCCCTCCACTTT. Translation gives CASSLGQGGSPLHF.

This clonotype showed up many times. V usage is TRBV7-8 and J usage is TRBJ1-1, with D perhaps TRBD1 (6 bases). Germline-derived CDR1 and CDR2 are SGHVS and FQNEAQ. V was shortened by 3 bases and J by 1 base, with 15 bases between the two germline ends. The CDR3 contains 16 residues. The CDR3 here is CASSFVTPGQNTEAFF. The CDR3 DNA follows: TGTGCCAGCAGCTTTGTTACCCCGGGACAGAACACTGAAGCTTTCTTT.

This chain uses TRBV12-3 or TRBV12-4 with TRBJ1-1; maybe TRBD1 (5 bases). The V end lost 6 bases, the J end lost 4 bases, and 27 bases lay between the germline ends. The CDR3 extends over 18 amino acids. In DNA, the CDR3 is TGTGCCAGCAGACCTTCCCGTCTTGGCCAGGGTAGATTCACTGAAGCTTTCTTT. Translated: CASRPSRLGQGRFTEAFF.

This clonotype was observed at least ten times. This chain uses TRBV7-9 with TRBJ1-1; no reliable D call. The V and J ends lost 5 bases and 5 bases respectively, with 15 bases between them. From germline, CDR1 is SEHNR and CDR2 FQNEAQ (reference sequence). This CDR3 has 14 amino acids. Here the CDR3 reads CASSREVGKTEAFF. The CDR3 bases are TGTGCCAGCAGCCGCGAAGTCGGCAAGACTGAAGCTTTCTTT.

The CDR3 reads CASSRDEGAGEQFF. In nucleotides, the CDR3 is TGTGCCAGCAGCCGAGACGAGGGGGCAGGTGAGCAGTTCTTC. The chain is built from TRBV14 and TRBJ2-1; 7 bases agree with TRBD1. Germline lookup yields CDR1 SGHDN and CDR2 FVKESK. This CDR3 has 14 amino acids. V shed 4 bases, J shed 9 bases, and the junction held 9 bases outside the gene matches.

About this clonotype itself: At one of its ends the junction is not consistent with the germline gene, which may arise from a read error. This chain joins TRBV5-4 and TRBJ2-1; D remains ambiguous. This CDR3 comprises 13 residues. The V gene's germline CDR1 is SGHNT and CDR2 YYREEE (reference sequence). The chain's CDR3 is CASSPERRSPRYF. The CDR3 DNA reads TGTGCCAGCAGCCCCGAGCGTAGATCCCCCCGGTACTTC.

Details on this clonotype: At one end, the junction sequence differs from germline, possibly due to a read error. The chain recombines TRBV6-2 or TRBV6-3 with TRBJ2-1, with 7 bases lining up with TRBD2. CDR1 and CDR2 from the germline V gene are MNHEY and SVGEGT. The CDR3 is 15 amino acids. The CDR3 DNA is TGTGCCAGCAGTGGTGCGGGAGTTGGCTACAATGAGCAGCTCTTC. The encoded protein is CASSGAGVGYNEQLF.

This clonotype was recorded at least ten times. CDR3 in DNA: TGTGCCAGCAGCCTGACTGGGGGGGCTTCCTACAATGAGCAGTTCTTC. Its translation: CASSLTGGASYNEQFF. V gene TRBV7-2 combines with J gene TRBJ2-1; possible D gene TRBD2, 7 bases. V shed 5 bases and J shed 1 base, with 15 bases lying between them. Germline values: CDR1 SGHTA, CDR2 FQGNSA. The CDR3 is made up of 16 amino acids.

This clonotype appeared many times. V usage is TRBV11-2 and J usage is TRBJ2-1; the match to TRBD2 covers 10 bases. The CDR3 spans 18 residues. V dropped 5 bases and J dropped 1; count of bases not matched to a gene: 11. Germline V gives CDR1 SGHAT, CDR2 FQNNGV. The CDR3 reads CASSLLPGLAVSYNEQFF. The DNA for the CDR3 is TGTGCCAGCAGCCTACTACCAGGACTAGCGGTTTCCTACAATGAGCAGTTCTTC.

A few counts support this clonotype. The chain couples TRBV14 to TRBJ1-1, with D uncertain. CDR1 and CDR2 from the germline V gene are SGHDN and FVKESK. The CDR3 runs to 15 residues. V was clipped by 4 bases and J by 6 bases, with 18 bases between them. The CDR3 sequence is CASSPVGGLGPEAFF. CDR3 DNA: TGTGCCAGCAGCCCGGTCGGTGGTTTAGGGCCTGAAGCTTTCTTT. The full variable domain, its missing parts supplied by reference TRBV14 and TRBJ1-1, is EAGVTQFPSHSVIEKGQTVTLRCDPISGHDNLYWYRRVMGKEIKFLLHFVKESKQDESGMPNNRFLAERTGGTYSTLKVQPAELEDSGVYFCASSPVGGLGPEAFFGQGTRLTVV.

This clonotype was observed many times. The chain combines TRBV7-2 with TRBJ2-1; tentatively, D is TRBD2 (5 bases). V was cut by 3 bases and J by 9 bases, with 15 bases left in between. The germline V gene has CDR1 SGHTA and CDR2 FQGNSA. This CDR3 contains 14 residues. DNA for the CDR3: TGTGCCAGCAGCTTCCAACTAGGACCTTTTGAGCAGTTCTTC. Translating gives CASSFQLGPFEQFF.

This clonotype has ten or more counts. The rearrangement uses TRBV7-2 and TRBJ1-1; D is uncertain. The CDR3 sequence is 14 residues long. From germline, CDR1 is SGHTA and CDR2 FQGNSA. Trimming cost V 1 base and J 0 bases, with 6 bases left between them. CDR3 DNA: TGTGCCAGCAGCTTAGTTGGATTGAACACTGAAGCTTTCTTT. Translating it yields CASSLVGLNTEAFF.

This clonotype has ten or more counts. CDR3 sequence reads: CASRPGRNTGELFF. The CDR3 bases are TGTGCCAGCAGACCGGGACGGAACACCGGGGAGCTGTTTTTT. The rearrangement joins TRBV6-1 to TRBJ2-2; D is tentatively TRBD1 or TRBD2 (5 bases each). CDR3 length: 14 residues. The V gene's germline CDR1 is MNHNS and CDR2 SASEGT. V lost 6 bases and J lost 1, with 9 bases in between.

This clonotype has at least ten counts. The rearrangement uses TRBV28 and TRBJ1-6, with TRBD1 matching 9 bases. Per germline, CDR1 MDHEN and CDR2 SYDVKM. The CDR3 is 14 residues long. V lost 4 bases, J lost 10 bases, and 5 bases stayed unmatched. The CDR3 coding sequence is TGTGCCAGCAGTTCCAGGGACAGGGCCTCACCCCTCCACTTT. Encoded protein: CASSSRDRASPLHF.

This clonotype has at least ten counts. The chain employs TRBV7-9 and TRBJ2-5; no definite D call. The V gene lost 5 bases and the J gene lost 4 bases, with 11 bases spanning the gap. The CDR3 contains 13 residues. Germline-derived CDR1 and CDR2 are SEHNR and FQNEAQ (reference sequence). The CDR3 nucleotides read TGTGCCAGCAGCGCCGCCTGGGGAGAGACCCAGTACTTC. This codes for CASSAAWGETQYF. Supplemented by reference TRBV7-9 and TRBJ2-5, the full variable domain reads DTGVSQNPRHKITKRGQNVTFRCDPISEHNRLYWYRQTLGQGPEFLTYFQNEAQLEKSRLLSDRFSAERPKGSFSTLEIQRTEQGDSAMYLCASSAAWGETQYFGPGTRLLVL.

This clonotype showed up many times. The chain couples TRBV7-3 to TRBJ1-2; 8 bases align to TRBD1. V gave up 4 bases and J gave up 6 bases; unmatched junction bases: 4. The CDR3 consists of 13 residues. Germline CDR1 reads SGHTA; CDR2 reads FQGTGA. This CDR3 reads CASSSQTGDGYTF. Written as DNA, the CDR3 is TGTGCCAGCAGCTCCCAGACAGGGGATGGCTACACCTTC.

Only a few counts were recorded for this clonotype. This rearrangement joins TRBV29-1 to TRBJ2-3, with 9 bases aligning to TRBD2. With 3 bases clipped from V and 3 bases from J, the junction kept 7 bases outside the gene matches. Germline V lookup: CDR1 SQVTM, CDR2 ANQGSEA. There are 15 residues in the CDR3. CDR3 protein: CSVENSGSITDTQYF. The DNA of the CDR3 is TGCAGCGTTGAGAATAGCGGGAGTATAACAGATACGCAGTATTTT.

This rearrangement joins TRBV18 to TRBJ2-3; D is unclear. Deletions cut 2 bases from V and 6 bases from J, with 6 bases between. There are 12 residues in the CDR3. Germline lookup yields CDR1 KGHSH and CDR2 LQKENI. CDR3 protein: CASSPVADTQYF. Here the CDR3 DNA reads TGTGCCAGCTCACCAGTCGCGGATACGCAGTATTTT.

This clonotype was detected a few times. The J gene is TRBJ2-1, the V gene TRBV6-2 or TRBV6-3; TRBD2 matches 7 bases. The CDR3 has 16 amino acids. Germline values: CDR1 MNHEY, CDR2 SVGEGT. V was clipped by 5 bases and J by 4 bases; unmatched bases: 11. The CDR3 sequence is CASSGDSAGPYNEQFF. The CDR3 region has the DNA TGTGCCAGCAGTGGGGATTCAGCGGGGCCTTACAATGAGCAGTTCTTC.

This clonotype was counted at least ten times. The chain carries TRBV24-1 and TRBJ2-3; D remains unclear. This CDR3 has 15 amino acids. The germline V gene encodes CDR1 KGHDR and CDR2 SFDVKD. Deletions cut 4 bases from V and 9 bases from J, with 19 bases between. The CDR3 DNA is TGTGCCACCAGTGACCCGTACCTAACCCCGATGACGCAGTATTTT. Amino acid sequence: CATSDPYLTPMTQYF.

The chain carries TRBV5-1 and TRBJ2-3, with TRBD2 matching 8 bases. V dropped 1 base and J dropped 4; count of bases not matched to a gene: 8. Looked up from germline, CDR1 is SGHRS and CDR2 is YFSETQ. This CDR3 has 16 amino acids. The chain's CDR3 is CASSLTGGLRADTQYF. The CDR3 DNA sequence: TGCGCCAGCAGCTTGACGGGGGGGCTTCGGGCAGATACGCAGTATTTT.

The V call is TRBV6-8, the J call TRBJ1-4, with a tentative D call TRBD1 (6 bases). Trimming shortened V by 0 bases and J by 8 bases, and 13 bases separated the two germline ends. The germline gives CDR1 MNHGY, CDR2 SAAAGT. The CDR3 has 15 amino acids. CDR3 region: CASSYSYRDGEKLFF. The CDR3 nucleotides read TGTGCCAGCAGTTACTCATACAGGGACGGAGAAAAACTGTTTTTT.

This clonotype was found many times. The chain employs TRBV7-9 and TRBJ2-1, with D possibly TRBD2 on 5 matching bases. Trimming left V 3 bases short and J 0 bases short, with 9 bases between. The CDR3 spans 15 residues. Germline V CDR1 and CDR2: SEHNR, FQNEAQ (reference sequence). This chain's CDR3 is CASSFSASSYNEQFF. The CDR3, as DNA: TGTGCCAGCAGCTTTAGCGCAAGCTCCTACAATGAGCAGTTCTTC.

Many counts were recorded for this clonotype. The rearrangement joins TRBV7-2 to TRBJ2-5; the match to TRBD2 covers 10 bases. With 1 base clipped from V and 6 bases from J, the junction kept 8 bases outside the gene matches. Germline V gene lookup returns CDR1 SGHTA and CDR2 FQGNSA. The CDR3 is 16 amino acids. The CDR3 here is CASSLDSGGREKTQYF. The DNA for the CDR3 is TGTGCCAGCAGCTTAGATAGCGGGGGGAGGGAGAAGACCCAGTACTTC.